This T cell receptor (beta chain) is from a study of control samples from healthy donors and cancer patients (dated by TCRdb to about 2020). Libraries were built with the immunoSEQ multiplex PCR assay. In TCRdb, the immuneACCESS table is reduced to in-frame sequences with V and J assigned. These tables do not hold every clone; where another copy was compared, an unresolved V gene accounts for under half, and the others remain unexplained. Within this sample are approximately 150,000 clones, with 88% of them counted one time only. The ten largest account for approximately 1.6% of the sample. Note on this clone: This receptor's antigen is unknown. Base-call qualities are not available, and no considerably larger clone is one nucleotide away.

After removal of 0 bases from V and 11 bases from J, the junction retains 5 bases not matched to a gene. Including the terminal cysteine and phenylalanine, the CDR3 comprises 15 residues. The retained sequence is limited to the CDR3, 45 bases, with the frame set at the first base. CDR1 and CDR2 (MDHEN, SYDVKM) derive from the germline V gene. This receptor was taken from a man between 18 and 29 years old in good health. The chain joins TRBV28 to TRBJ1-6; TRBD1 matches 9 bases in the middle. What was sequenced was blood. The DNA sequence follows: TGTGCCAGCAGTTTATGGGGGACAGGGCCGGCACCCCTCCACTTT. It codes for CASSLWGTGPAPLHF.